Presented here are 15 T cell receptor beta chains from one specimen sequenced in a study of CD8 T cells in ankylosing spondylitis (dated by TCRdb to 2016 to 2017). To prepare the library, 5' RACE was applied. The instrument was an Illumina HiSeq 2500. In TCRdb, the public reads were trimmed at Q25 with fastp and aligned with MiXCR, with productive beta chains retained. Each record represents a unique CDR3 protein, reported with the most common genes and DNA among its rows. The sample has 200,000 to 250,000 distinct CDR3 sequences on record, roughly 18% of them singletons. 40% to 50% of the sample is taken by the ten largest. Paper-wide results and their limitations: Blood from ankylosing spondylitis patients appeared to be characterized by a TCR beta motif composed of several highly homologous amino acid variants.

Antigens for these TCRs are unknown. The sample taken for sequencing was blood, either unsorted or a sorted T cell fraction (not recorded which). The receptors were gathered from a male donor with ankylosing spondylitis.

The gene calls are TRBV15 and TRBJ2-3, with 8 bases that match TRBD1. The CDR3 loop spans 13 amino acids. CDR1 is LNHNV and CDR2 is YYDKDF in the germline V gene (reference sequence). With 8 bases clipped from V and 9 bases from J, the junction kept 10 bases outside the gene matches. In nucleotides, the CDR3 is TGTGCCACCTCGGACAGGGTGAGAGGAACGCAGTATTTT. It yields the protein CATSDRVRGTQYF.

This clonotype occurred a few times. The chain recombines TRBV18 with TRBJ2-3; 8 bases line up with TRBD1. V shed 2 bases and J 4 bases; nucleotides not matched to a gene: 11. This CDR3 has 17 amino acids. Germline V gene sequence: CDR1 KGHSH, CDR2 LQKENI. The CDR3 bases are TGTGCCAGCTCACCAAAACTCAGGGGGCTGATAGCAGATACGCAGTATTTT. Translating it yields CASSPKLRGLIADTQYF.

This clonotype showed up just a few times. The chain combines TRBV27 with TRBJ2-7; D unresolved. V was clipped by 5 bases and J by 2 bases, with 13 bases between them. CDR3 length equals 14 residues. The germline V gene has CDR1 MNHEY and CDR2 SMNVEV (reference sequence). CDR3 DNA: TGTGCCAGCAGTCCCTCCGCCCTCACCTACGAGCAGTACTTC. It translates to CASSPSALTYEQYF.

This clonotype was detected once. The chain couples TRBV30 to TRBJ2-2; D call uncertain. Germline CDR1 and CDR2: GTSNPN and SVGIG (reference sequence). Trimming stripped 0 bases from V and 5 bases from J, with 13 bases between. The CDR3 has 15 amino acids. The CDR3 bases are TGTGCCTGGAGTGTACTACCGGGCCCAACCGGGGAGCTGTTTTTT. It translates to CAWSVLPGPTGELFF.

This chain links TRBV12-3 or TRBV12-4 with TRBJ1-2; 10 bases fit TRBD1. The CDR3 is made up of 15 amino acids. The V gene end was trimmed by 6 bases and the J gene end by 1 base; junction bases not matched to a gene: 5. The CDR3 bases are TGTGCCAGCAGATCCGACAGGGGGCTTAACTATGGCTACACCTTC. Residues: CASRSDRGLNYGYTF.

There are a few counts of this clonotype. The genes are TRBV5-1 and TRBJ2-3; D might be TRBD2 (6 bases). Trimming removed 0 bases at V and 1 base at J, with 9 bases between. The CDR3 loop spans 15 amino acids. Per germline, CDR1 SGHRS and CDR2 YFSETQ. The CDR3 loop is CASSLGLVGTDTQYF. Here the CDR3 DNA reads TGCGCCAGCAGCTTGGGACTAGTTGGCACAGATACGCAGTATTTT.

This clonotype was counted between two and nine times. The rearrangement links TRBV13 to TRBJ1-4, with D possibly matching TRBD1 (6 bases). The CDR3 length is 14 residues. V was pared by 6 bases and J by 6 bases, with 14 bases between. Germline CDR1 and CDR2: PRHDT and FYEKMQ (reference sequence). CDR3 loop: CASRPRGAYEKLFF. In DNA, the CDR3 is TGTGCCAGCAGGCCCCGGGGGGCATATGAAAAACTGTTTTTT.

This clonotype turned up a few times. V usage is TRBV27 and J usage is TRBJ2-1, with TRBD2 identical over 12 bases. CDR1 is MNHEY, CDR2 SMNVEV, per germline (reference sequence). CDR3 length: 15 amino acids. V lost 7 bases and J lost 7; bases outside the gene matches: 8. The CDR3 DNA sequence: TGTGCCAGCACCATGGGGACTAGCGGGCAAAATGAGCAGTTCTTC. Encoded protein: CASTMGTSGQNEQFF.

The CDR3 region has the DNA TGTGCCAGCAGTTACCCCTTACTTGGGACAGGGGGCTACGAGCAGTACTTC. Translation gives CASSYPLLGTGGYEQYF. The chain links TRBV6-2 or TRBV6-3 to TRBJ2-7; 11 bases map to TRBD1. Trimming cost V 2 bases and J 3 bases; bases outside gene matches: 9. CDR3 length: 17 residues. CDR1 and CDR2 from the germline V gene are MNHEY and SVGEGT.

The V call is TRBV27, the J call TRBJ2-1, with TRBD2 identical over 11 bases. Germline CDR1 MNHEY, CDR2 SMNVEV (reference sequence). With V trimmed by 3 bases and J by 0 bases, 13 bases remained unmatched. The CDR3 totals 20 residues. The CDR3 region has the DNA TGTGCCAGCAGTTTGGCCGGGACTAGCGGCTTCCTGAGCTCCTACAATGAGCAGTTCTTC. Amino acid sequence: CASSLAGTSGFLSSYNEQFF.

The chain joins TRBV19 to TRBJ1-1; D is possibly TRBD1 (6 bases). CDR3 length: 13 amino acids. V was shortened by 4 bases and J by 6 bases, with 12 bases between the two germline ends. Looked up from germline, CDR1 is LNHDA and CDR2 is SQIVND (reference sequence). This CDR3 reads CASSTQGRPEAFF. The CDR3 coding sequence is TGTGCCAGTAGTACACAGGGAAGACCTGAAGCTTTCTTT.

CDR3 nucleotide sequence: TGTGCCAGCAGCTTAGCGCTGGTCCTGGCAAGAGATACGCAGTATTTT. Protein sequence: CASSLALVLARDTQYF. The V gene is TRBV7-8, the J gene TRBJ2-3; D remains unclear. The CDR3 has 16 amino acids. Trimming shortened V by 0 bases and J by 5 bases, and 15 bases separated the two germline ends. The germline V gene has CDR1 SGHVS and CDR2 FQNEAQ.

The CDR3 nucleotides read TGTGCCAGCAGCTTAGAGATAGGACTAGCGCGAGAGACCCAGTACTTC. Translation gives CASSLEIGLARETQYF. The J gene is TRBJ2-5, the V gene TRBV11-2; 9 bases map to TRBD2. J was trimmed by 4 bases and V by 0 bases; bases with no gene match: 6. Germline V gene sequence: CDR1 SGHAT, CDR2 FQNNGV. The CDR3 runs to 16 residues.

The CDR3 DNA reads TGTGCCAGCAGTGAAGCGACAGGGGGCTGGGGCACCGGGGAGCTGTTTTTT. Encoded protein: CASSEATGGWGTGELFF. V is TRBV2 and J is TRBJ2-2, with TRBD1 identical over 10 bases. This CDR3 is 17 amino acids long. V shed 0 bases and J 4 bases; nucleotides not matched to a gene: 5. The germline V gene has CDR1 SNHLY and CDR2 FYNNEI.

The CDR3 nucleotides are TGTGCCTGGAGCGAAGCTTACATGAACACTGAAGCTTTCTTT. It encodes CAWSEAYMNTEAFF. The rearrangement uses TRBV30 and TRBJ1-1; no firm D call. Germline lookup yields CDR1 GTSNPN and CDR2 SVGIG (reference sequence). The V end was cut by 3 bases, the J end by 0 bases, with 11 bases between. The CDR3 runs to 14 residues. The full variable domain, with the rest looked up from reference TRBV30 and TRBJ1-1, is SQTIHQWPATLVQPVGSPLSLECTVEGTSNPNLYWYRQAAGRGLQLLFYSVGIGQISSEVPQNLSASRPQDRQFILSSKKLLLSDSGFYLCAWSEAYMNTEAFFGQGTRLTVV.